The 3 T cell receptor beta chains reported below all come from one sample, sequenced in a study of cytomegalovirus exposure and HLA in healthy donors. The PCR was carried out with 60 Vbeta primers and 13 Jbeta primers. TCRdb's table, derived via immunoSEQ multiplex PCR, lists solely in-frame clones and lacks some. The data contain about 160,000 clones, about 68% of them seen just once; the ten biggest clones take up more than 2.5%. Material for sequencing was PBMCs. These receptors were taken from a female donor in good health and CMV-seronegative.

The J gene is TRBJ2-2, the V gene TRBV19, with 7 positions matching TRBD2. With V trimmed by 5 bases and J by 3 bases, 6 bases remained unmatched. This CDR3 region has 15 residues. Germline V gene lookup returns CDR1 LNHDA and CDR2 SQIVND (reference sequence). This CDR3 is CASSPPGRDTGELFF. CDR3 bases: TGTGCCAGTAGTCCGCCGGGGAGGGACACCGGGGAGCTGTTTTTT.

The V and J genes are TRBV2 and TRBJ2-5, with TRBD2 matching 14 bases. Germline-derived CDR1 and CDR2 are SNHLY and FYNNEI. The CDR3 contains 18 residues. The junction had 12 bases not matched to a gene; V was cut back by 6 bases and J by 3 bases. This chain's CDR3 is CASSGTGGTSGRKETQYF. The CDR3 region has the DNA TGTGCCAGCAGCGGTACTGGGGGGACTAGCGGGAGAAAAGAGACCCAGTACTTC.

V is TRBV2 and J is TRBJ2-7, with TRBD1 identical over 7 bases. CDR1 SNHLY and CDR2 FYNNEI come from the germline V gene. CDR3 size: 12 residues. The V segment lost 6 bases and the J segment 2 bases; nucleotides outside the gene matches: 1. The CDR3 loop is CASRDRTYEQYF. CDR3 sequence (DNA): TGTGCCAGCAGGGACAGGACCTACGAGCAGTACTTC. Full variable domain (missing parts from reference TRBV2 and TRBJ2-7): EPEVTQTPSHQVTQMGQEVILRCVPISNHLYFYWYRQILGQKVEFLVSFYNNEISEKSEIFDDQFSVERPDGSNFTLKIRSTKLEDSAMYFCASRDRTYEQYFGPGTRLTVT.